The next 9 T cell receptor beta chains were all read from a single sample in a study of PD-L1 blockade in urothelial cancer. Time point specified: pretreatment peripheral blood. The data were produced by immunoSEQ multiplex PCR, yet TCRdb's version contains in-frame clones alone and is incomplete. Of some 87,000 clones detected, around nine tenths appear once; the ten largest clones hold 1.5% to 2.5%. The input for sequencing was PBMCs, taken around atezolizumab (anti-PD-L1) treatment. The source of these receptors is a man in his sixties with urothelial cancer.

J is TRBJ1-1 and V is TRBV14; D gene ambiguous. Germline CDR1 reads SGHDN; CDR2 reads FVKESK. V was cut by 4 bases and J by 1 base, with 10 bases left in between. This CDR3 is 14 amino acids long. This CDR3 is CASSPDFWNTEAFF. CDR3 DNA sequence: TGTGCCAGCAGCCCGGACTTTTGGAACACTGAAGCTTTCTTT.

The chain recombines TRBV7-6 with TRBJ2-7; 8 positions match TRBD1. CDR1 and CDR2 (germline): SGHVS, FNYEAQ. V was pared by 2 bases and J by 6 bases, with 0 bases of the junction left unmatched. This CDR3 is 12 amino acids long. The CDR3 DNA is TGTGCCAGCAGCTTACAGGGGGCCGAGCAGTACTTC. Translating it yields CASSLQGAEQYF. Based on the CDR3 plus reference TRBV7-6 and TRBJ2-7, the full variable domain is GAGVSQSPRYKVTKRGQDVALRCDPISGHVSLYWYRQALGQGPEFLTYFNYEAQQDKSGLPNDRFSAERPEGSISTLTIQRTEQRDSAMYRCASSLQGAEQYFGPGTRLTVT.

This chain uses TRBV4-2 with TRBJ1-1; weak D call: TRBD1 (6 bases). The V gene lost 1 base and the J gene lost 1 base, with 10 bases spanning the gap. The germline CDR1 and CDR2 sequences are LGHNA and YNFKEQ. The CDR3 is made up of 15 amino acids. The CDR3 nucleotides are TGTGCCAGCAGCCAAGTTTCAGGGGCGAACACTGAAGCTTTCTTT. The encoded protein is CASSQVSGANTEAFF.

In DNA form, the CDR3 reads TGTGCCAGCAGCTTGGTGGCCAACTCCTACGAGCAGTACTTC. It yields the protein CASSLVANSYEQYF. The chain uses TRBV5-4 and TRBJ2-7; D call uncertain. The CDR3 totals 14 residues. CDR1 is SGHNT, CDR2 YYREEE, per germline (reference sequence). V was shortened by 0 bases and J by 0 bases, with 7 bases between the two germline ends.

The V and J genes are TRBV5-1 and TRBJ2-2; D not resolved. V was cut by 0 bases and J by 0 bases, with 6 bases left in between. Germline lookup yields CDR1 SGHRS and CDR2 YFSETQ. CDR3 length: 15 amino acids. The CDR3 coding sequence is TGCGCCAGCAGCTTGGGCGGTGCGAACACCGGGGAGCTGTTTTTT. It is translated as CASSLGGANTGELFF.

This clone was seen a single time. DNA for the CDR3: TGCGCCAGCACCCTTGGGGCGGGGATCTCTGGGGCCAACGTCCTGACTTTC. Amino acids: CASTLGAGISGANVLTF. The chain links TRBV5-1 to TRBJ2-6; D possibly corresponds to TRBD2 (6 bases). The CDR3 extends over 17 amino acids. CDR1 and CDR2 from the germline V gene are SGHRS and YFSETQ. Trimming took 6 bases from V and 0 from J, leaving 16 bases between them.

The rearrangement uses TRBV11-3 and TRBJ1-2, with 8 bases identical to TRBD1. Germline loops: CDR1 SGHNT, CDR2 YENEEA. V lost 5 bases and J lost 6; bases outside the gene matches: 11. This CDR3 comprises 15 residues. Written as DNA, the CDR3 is TGTGCCAGCAGCCCGGAGACAGGGGTCCCGAATGGCTACACCTTC. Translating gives CASSPETGVPNGYTF.

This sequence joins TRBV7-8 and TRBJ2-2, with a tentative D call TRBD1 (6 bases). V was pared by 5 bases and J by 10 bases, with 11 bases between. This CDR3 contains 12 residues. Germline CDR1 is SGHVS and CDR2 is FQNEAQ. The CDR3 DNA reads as TGTGCCAGCAGCCAGGGGCCCATGGAGCTGTTTTTT. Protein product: CASSQGPMELFF.

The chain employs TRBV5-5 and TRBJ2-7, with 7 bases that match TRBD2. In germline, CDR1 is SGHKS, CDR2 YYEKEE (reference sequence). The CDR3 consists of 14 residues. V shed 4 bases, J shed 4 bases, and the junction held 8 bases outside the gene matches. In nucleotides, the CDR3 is TGTGCCAGCAGCGGAGCATGGGGGGGATACGAGCAGTACTTC. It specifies CASSGAWGGYEQYF.